Presented here are 21 T cell receptor beta chains from one specimen sequenced in a study of blood T cell repertoires in COVID-19. The repertoire was sequenced with immunoSEQ multiplex PCR; TCRdb's copy has only in-frame clones and lacks some. The sample carries 150,000 to 200,000 clones, roughly nine tenths recorded once. The specimen was peripheral blood. Every receptor here comes from an older woman with COVID-19, enrolled during active disease.

The chain is built from TRBV11-3 and TRBJ2-3, with D tentatively TRBD2 (6 bases). The CDR3 loop spans 15 amino acids. V shed 5 bases and J shed 1 base, with 13 bases lying between them. Per germline, CDR1 SGHNT and CDR2 YENEEA. CDR3 residues: CASSNRASGTDTQYF. In DNA, the CDR3 is TGTGCCAGCAGCAACCGGGCTAGCGGCACAGATACGCAGTATTTT.

V usage is TRBV5-1 and J usage is TRBJ2-7, with 8 positions matching TRBD2. Trimming took 5 bases from V and 0 from J; bases not matched to a gene: 7. The CDR3 has 15 amino acids. Germline CDR1 reads SGHRS; CDR2 reads YFSETQ. This chain's CDR3 is CASRTQREFSYEQYF. The DNA of the CDR3 is TGCGCCAGCAGAACCCAGCGGGAGTTCTCCTACGAGCAGTACTTC.

The table lists this clone with a count of one. V gene TRBV30 combines with J gene TRBJ2-3; 11 bases map to TRBD2. Losses at the gene ends were 3 bases for V and 5 bases for J; bases not matched to a gene: 10. CDR3 length equals 16 residues. In germline, CDR1 is GTSNPN, CDR2 SVGIG (reference sequence). The CDR3 spells CAWSDLSGRAGDTQYF. In DNA, the CDR3 is TGTGCCTGGAGCGACCTTAGCGGGAGGGCCGGAGATACGCAGTATTTT.

The chain is built from TRBV30 and TRBJ2-2, with 9 bases aligning to TRBD2. The CDR3 runs 15 residues. V trimming: 2 bases; J trimming: 7 bases; junction bases outside the gene matches: 8. Germline V CDR1 and CDR2: GTSNPN, SVGIG (reference sequence). As DNA, the CDR3 is TGTGCCTGGAGTCGCGCGGGAGGGCCCCACGGGGAGCTGTTTTTT. Its translation is CAWSRAGGPHGELFF.

This clone has just one count. The V gene is TRBV25-1, the J gene TRBJ2-3; 9 nucleotides line up with TRBD2. This CDR3 comprises 17 residues. Germline loops: CDR1 MGHDK, CDR2 SYGVNS. The J segment lost 6 bases and the V segment lost 1 base, leaving 11 bases of the junction unmatched. The DNA of the CDR3 is TGTGCCAGCAGTGAATCGTTCCAATCACTAGCGGGCGATACGCAGTATTTT. Protein: CASSESFQSLAGDTQYF.

The chain is built from TRBV6-5 and TRBJ2-7, with a tentative D call TRBD2 (6 bases). CDR3 length equals 16 residues. Germline V gene lookup returns CDR1 MNHEY and CDR2 SVGAGI. V lost 2 bases and J 2 bases, leaving 16 bases between the germline ends. In DNA form, the CDR3 reads TGTGCCAGCAGTTACCACTATGGAGGGGTGGCCTACGAGCAGTACTTC. Its translation: CASSYHYGGVAYEQYF.

The chain uses TRBV24-1 and TRBJ2-1; 9 positions match TRBD2. CDR1 is KGHDR, CDR2 SFDVKD, per germline. The CDR3 contains 16 residues. V dropped 4 bases and J dropped 6; count of bases not matched to a gene: 9. CDR3 protein: CATSEVSGRRVNEQFF. CDR3 nucleotide sequence: TGTGCCACCAGTGAGGTTAGCGGGAGACGAGTCAATGAGCAGTTCTTC.

The V call is TRBV4-1, the J call TRBJ2-1; 11 nucleotides align to TRBD1. There are 17 residues in the CDR3. J gave up 4 bases and V 0 bases, and 5 bases lay outside the gene matches. CDR1 is MGHRA, CDR2 YSYEKL, per germline. The CDR3: CASSQDDGTGGYNEQFF. The CDR3 DNA reads as TGCGCCAGCAGCCAAGATGATGGGACAGGGGGATACAATGAGCAGTTCTTC.

This sequence joins TRBV24-1 and TRBJ2-6, with 7 positions matching TRBD1. This CDR3 spans 18 amino acids. The germline gives CDR1 KGHDR, CDR2 SFDVKD. Unmatched junction bases numbered 11, after V lost 7 bases and J lost 0 bases. The CDR3: CATSGWDRFSSGANVLTF. CDR3 nucleotide sequence: TGTGCCACCAGCGGATGGGACAGATTTTCCTCTGGGGCCAACGTCCTGACTTTC.

The J gene is TRBJ2-5, the V gene TRBV7-3, with TRBD2 as a possible D gene (6 bases). Germline assignment: CDR1 SGHTA and CDR2 FQGTGA. V lost 5 bases, J lost 5 bases, and 9 bases lay in between. This CDR3 region has 12 residues. This CDR3 reads CASSRRGETQYF. CDR3 sequence (DNA): TGTGCCAGCAGCCGACGGGGGGAGACCCAGTACTTC. The complete variable domain, with remaining parts taken from reference TRBV7-3 and TRBJ2-5, reads GAGVSQTPSNKVTEKGKYVELRCDPISGHTALYWYRQSLGQGPEFLIYFQGTGAADDSGLPNDRFFAVRPEGSVSTLKIQRTERGDSAVYLCASSRRGETQYFGPGTRLLVL.

The rearrangement uses TRBV28 and TRBJ1-4; 7 positions agree with TRBD1. Germline CDR1 and CDR2: MDHEN and SYDVKM. The CDR3 is 12 amino acids. Losses at the gene ends were 11 bases for V and 8 bases for J; bases not matched to a gene: 8. The CDR3 DNA is TGTGCCTTCGACAGGGATAAGGAAAAACTGTTTTTT. It codes for CAFDRDKEKLFF.

V is TRBV9 and J is TRBJ2-7; 8 bases fit TRBD2. CDR1 and CDR2 from the germline V gene are SGDLS and YYNGEE. The CDR3 is 14 amino acids. The V segment lost 0 bases and the J segment 7 bases; nucleotides outside the gene matches: 6. This CDR3 is CASSVGSGRREQYF. CDR3 nucleotide sequence: TGTGCCAGCAGCGTAGGGAGCGGGAGAAGGGAGCAGTACTTC.

The V and J genes are TRBV4-3 and TRBJ2-5; possible D gene TRBD2, 5 bases. The V and J ends lost 1 base and 5 bases respectively, with 17 bases between them. The germline gives CDR1 LGHNA, CDR2 YSLEER. This CDR3 has 16 amino acids. The CDR3 DNA reads as TGCGCCAGCAGCCAAGGGTGGGGAGCGGCCGGGGAGACCCAGTACTTC. Amino acids: CASSQGWGAAGETQYF.

The chain combines TRBV12-5 with TRBJ1-4, with 9 nucleotides matching TRBD1. Trimming cost V 5 bases and J 3 bases; bases outside gene matches: 4. The length of the CDR3 is 15 residues. The germline CDR1 and CDR2 sequences are LGHNT and FRNRAP. The CDR3, as DNA: TGTGCTAGTGGTCACGGACAGGGGTCTAATGAAAAACTGTTTTTT. It translates to CASGHGQGSNEKLFF.

The chain employs TRBV24-1 and TRBJ2-1, with 9 bases fitting TRBD1. CDR3 length: 15 residues. Germline CDR1 and CDR2: KGHDR and SFDVKD. V was pared by 5 bases and J by 4 bases, with 5 bases of the junction left unmatched. The CDR3 nucleotides are TGTGCCACCAGTGCCGGACAGGGGATTTACAATGAGCAGTTCTTC. Its translation is CATSAGQGIYNEQFF.

The V call is TRBV18, the J call TRBJ1-5; 9 nucleotides align to TRBD1. This CDR3 is 15 amino acids long. Germline CDR1 is KGHSH and CDR2 is LQKENI. Unmatched junction bases numbered 4, after V lost 3 bases and J lost 4 bases. The CDR3 loop reads CASSPSGQGNQPQHF. The CDR3 DNA reads TGTGCCAGCTCACCGTCGGGACAGGGTAATCAGCCCCAGCATTTT. Filled out from reference TRBV18 and TRBJ1-5, the complete variable domain reads NAGVMQNPRHLVRRRGQEARLRCSPMKGHSHVYWYRQLPEEGLKFMVYLQKENIIDESGMPKERFSAEFPKEGPSILRIQQVVRGDSAAYFCASSPSGQGNQPQHFGDGTRLSIL.

This chain joins TRBV30 and TRBJ1-1; 7 bases are a match to TRBD1. This CDR3 contains 14 residues. Per the germline V gene, CDR1 is GTSNPN and CDR2 is SVGIG (reference sequence). V was clipped by 2 bases and J by 1 base; unmatched bases: 4. The DNA of the CDR3 is TGTGCCTGGAGTAGGGGGCTCGGGAACACTGAAGCTTTCTTT. It is translated as CAWSRGLGNTEAFF.

The chain combines TRBV4-2 with TRBJ1-1, with 8 bases identical to TRBD1. Germline trimming cut 4 bases from V and 4 bases from J; bases unmatched to any gene: 14. The CDR3 spans 17 residues. Per germline, CDR1 LGHNA and CDR2 YNFKEQ. Written as DNA, the CDR3 is TGTGCCAGCAGCCTACAGAGGACAGGGACAATTTCCACTGAAGCTTTCTTT. Translating gives CASSLQRTGTISTEAFF.

The rearrangement links TRBV4-3 to TRBJ1-4, with TRBD1 as a possible D gene (6 bases). V lost 4 bases, J lost 5 bases, and 8 bases lay in between. Germline CDR1 reads LGHNA; CDR2 reads YSLEER. The CDR3 runs to 13 residues. The CDR3 DNA is TGCGCCAGCAGCCTTGGGACAAATGAAAAACTGTTTTTT. Its protein is CASSLGTNEKLFF.

This chain connects TRBV29-1 to TRBJ1-5, with 12 positions matching TRBD1. Germline CDR1 reads SQVTM; CDR2 reads ANQGSEA. The CDR3 is 17 residues long. J was trimmed by 0 bases and V by 4 bases; bases with no gene match: 7. This CDR3 reads CSVVGTGGSDSNQPQHF. The CDR3 DNA is TGCAGCGTTGTAGGGACAGGGGGCTCCGATAGCAATCAGCCCCAGCATTTT.

J is TRBJ2-2 and V is TRBV18, with unresolved D. The CDR3 loop spans 11 amino acids. CDR1 is KGHSH and CDR2 is LQKENI in the germline V gene. The V gene lost 3 bases and the J gene lost 8 bases, with 4 bases spanning the gap. CDR3 nucleotide sequence: TGTGCCAGCTCACCCTTAGGGGAGCTGTTTTTT. Protein: CASSPLGELFF. Full variable domain (missing parts from reference TRBV18 and TRBJ2-2): NAGVMQNPRHLVRRRGQEARLRCSPMKGHSHVYWYRQLPEEGLKFMVYLQKENIIDESGMPKERFSAEFPKEGPSILRIQQVVRGDSAAYFCASSPLGELFFGEGSRLTVL.